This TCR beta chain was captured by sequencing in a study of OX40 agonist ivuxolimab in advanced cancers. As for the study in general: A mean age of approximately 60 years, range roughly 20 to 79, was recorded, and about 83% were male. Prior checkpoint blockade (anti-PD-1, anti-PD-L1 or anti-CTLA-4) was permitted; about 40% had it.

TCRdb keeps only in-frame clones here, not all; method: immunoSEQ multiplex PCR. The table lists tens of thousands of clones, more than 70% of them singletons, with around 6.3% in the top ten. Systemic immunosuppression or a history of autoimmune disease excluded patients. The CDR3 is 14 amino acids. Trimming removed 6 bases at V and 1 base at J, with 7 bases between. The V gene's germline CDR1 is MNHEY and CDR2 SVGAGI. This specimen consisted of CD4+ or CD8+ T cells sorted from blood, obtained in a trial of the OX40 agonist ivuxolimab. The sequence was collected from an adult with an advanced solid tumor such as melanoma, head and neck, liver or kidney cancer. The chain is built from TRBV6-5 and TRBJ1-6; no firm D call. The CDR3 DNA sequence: TGTGCCAGCAGGTCCAGGTCCTATAATTCACCCCTCCACTTT. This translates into CASRSRSYNSPLHF.